In this sample, the clone carrying this T cell receptor (beta chain) turned up once. As yet, its antigen is unknown. The sample is drawn from a study of breast tumors, draining lymph nodes, adjacent tissues. Regarding the study as a whole: Data only fit, rather than demonstrated, lymph node origin of most tumor T cells. Tumor TCR diversity was below lymph nodes but above nontumor tissue.

V was clipped by 4 bases and J by 9 bases; unmatched bases: 7. The CDR3 has 15 amino acids. TCRdb ran MiXCR on the multiplex PCR reads and lists one entry per CDR3 protein. The sample holds 200,000 or so distinct CDR3 sequences, roughly 31% seen once. Axillary draining lymph nodes of breast cancer patients supplied the node samples. V usage is TRBV12-3 or TRBV12-4 and J usage is TRBJ1-6, with TRBD1 identical over 9 bases. Sequences were obtained from axillary lymph node tissue. The clonotype was recovered from a female donor with breast cancer. Some clones in this sample may be carry-over from other donors' samples. The CDR3 DNA is TGTGCCAGCAGTTATAGGGGACAGGGTGGTTCACCCCTCCACTTT. It codes for CASSYRGQGGSPLHF.